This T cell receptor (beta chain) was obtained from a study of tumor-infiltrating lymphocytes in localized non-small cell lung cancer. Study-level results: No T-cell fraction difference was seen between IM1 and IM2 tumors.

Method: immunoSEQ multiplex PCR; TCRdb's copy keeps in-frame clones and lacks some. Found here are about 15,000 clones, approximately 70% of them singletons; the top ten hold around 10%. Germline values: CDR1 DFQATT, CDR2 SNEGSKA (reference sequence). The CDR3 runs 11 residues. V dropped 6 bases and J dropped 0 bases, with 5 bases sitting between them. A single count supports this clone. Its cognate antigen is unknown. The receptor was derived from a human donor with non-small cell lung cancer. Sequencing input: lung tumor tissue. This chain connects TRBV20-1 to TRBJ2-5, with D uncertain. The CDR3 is CSAEDQETQYF. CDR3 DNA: TGCAGTGCCGAGGACCAAGAGACCCAGTACTTC.